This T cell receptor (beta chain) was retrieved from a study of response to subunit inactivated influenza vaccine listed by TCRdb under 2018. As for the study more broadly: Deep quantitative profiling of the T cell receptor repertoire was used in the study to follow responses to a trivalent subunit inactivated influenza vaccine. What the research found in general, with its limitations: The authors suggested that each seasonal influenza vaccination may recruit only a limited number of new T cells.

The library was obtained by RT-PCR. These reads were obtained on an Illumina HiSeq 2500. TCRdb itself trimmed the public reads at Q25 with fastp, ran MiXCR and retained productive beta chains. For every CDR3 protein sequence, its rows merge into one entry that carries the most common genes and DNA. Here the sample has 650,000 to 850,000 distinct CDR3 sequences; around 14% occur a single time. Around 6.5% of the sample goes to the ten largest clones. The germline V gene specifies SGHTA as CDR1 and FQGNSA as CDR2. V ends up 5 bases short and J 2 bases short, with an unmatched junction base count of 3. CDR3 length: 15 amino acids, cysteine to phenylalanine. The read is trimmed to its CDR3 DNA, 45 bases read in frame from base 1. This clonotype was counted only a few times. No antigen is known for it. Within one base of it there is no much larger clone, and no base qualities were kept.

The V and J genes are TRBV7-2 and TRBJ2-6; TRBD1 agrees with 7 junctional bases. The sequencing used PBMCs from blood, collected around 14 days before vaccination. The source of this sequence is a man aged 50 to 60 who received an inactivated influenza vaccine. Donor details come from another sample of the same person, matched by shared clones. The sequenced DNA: TGTGCCAGCAGCAGAGACAGGGCTGGGGCCAACGTCCTGACTTTC. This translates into CASSRDRAGANVLTF.